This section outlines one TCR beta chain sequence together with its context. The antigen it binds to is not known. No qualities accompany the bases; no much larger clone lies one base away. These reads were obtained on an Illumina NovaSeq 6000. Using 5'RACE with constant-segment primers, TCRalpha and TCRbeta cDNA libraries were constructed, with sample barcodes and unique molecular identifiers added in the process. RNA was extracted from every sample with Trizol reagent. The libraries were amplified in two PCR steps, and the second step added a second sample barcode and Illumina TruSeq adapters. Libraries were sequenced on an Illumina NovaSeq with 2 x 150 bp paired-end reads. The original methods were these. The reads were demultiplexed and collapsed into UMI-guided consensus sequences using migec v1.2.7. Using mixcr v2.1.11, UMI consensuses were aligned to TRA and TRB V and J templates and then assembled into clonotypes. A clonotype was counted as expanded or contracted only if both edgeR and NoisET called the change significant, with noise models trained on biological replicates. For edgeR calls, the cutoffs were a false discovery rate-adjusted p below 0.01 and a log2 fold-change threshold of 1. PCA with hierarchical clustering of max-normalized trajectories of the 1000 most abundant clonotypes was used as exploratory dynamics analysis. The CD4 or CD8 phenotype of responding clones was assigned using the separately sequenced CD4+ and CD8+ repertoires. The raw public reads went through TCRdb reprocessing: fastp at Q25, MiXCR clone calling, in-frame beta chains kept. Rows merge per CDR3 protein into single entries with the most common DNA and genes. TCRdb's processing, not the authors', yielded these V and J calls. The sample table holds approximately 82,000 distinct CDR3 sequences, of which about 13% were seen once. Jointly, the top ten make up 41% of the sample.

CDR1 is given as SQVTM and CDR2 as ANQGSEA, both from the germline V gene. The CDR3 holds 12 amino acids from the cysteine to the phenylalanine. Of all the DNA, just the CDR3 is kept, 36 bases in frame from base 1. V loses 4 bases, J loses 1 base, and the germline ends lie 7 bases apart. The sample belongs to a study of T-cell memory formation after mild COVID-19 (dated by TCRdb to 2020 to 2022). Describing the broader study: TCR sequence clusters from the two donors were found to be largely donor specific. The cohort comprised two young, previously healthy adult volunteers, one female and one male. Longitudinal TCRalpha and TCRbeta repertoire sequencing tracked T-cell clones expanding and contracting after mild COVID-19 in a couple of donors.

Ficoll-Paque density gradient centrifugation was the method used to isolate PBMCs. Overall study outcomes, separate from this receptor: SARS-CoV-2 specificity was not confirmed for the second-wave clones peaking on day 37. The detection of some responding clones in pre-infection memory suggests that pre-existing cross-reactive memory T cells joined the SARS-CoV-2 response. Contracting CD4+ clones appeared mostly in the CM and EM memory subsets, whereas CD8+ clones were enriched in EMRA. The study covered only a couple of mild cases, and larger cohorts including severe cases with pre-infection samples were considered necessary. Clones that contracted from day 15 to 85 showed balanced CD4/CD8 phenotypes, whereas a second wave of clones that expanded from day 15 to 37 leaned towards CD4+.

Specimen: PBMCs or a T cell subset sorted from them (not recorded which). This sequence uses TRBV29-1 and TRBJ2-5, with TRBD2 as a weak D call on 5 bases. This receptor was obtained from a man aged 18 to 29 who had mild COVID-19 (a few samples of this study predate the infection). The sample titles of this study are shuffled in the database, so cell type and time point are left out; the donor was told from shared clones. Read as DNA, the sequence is TGCAGCGTTGGGACTTTCCAAGAGACCCAGTACTTC. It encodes CSVGTFQETQYF.